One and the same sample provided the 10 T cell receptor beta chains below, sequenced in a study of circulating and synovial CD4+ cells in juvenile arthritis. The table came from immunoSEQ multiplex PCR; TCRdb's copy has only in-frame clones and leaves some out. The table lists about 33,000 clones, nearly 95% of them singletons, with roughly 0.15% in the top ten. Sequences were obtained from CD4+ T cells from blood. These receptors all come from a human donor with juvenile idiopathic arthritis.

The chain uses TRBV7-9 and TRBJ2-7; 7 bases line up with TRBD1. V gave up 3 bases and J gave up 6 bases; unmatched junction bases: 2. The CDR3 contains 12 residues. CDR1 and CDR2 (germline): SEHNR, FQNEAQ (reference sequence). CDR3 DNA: TGTGCCAGCAGCTTTAACAGGGGCGAGCAGTACTTC. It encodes CASSFNRGEQYF. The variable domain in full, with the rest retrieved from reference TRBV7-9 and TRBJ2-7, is DTGVSQNPRHKITKRGQNVTFRCDPISEHNRLYWYRQTLGQGPEFLTYFQNEAQLEKSRLLSDRFSAERPKGSFSTLEIQRTEQGDSAMYLCASSFNRGEQYFGPGTRLTVT.

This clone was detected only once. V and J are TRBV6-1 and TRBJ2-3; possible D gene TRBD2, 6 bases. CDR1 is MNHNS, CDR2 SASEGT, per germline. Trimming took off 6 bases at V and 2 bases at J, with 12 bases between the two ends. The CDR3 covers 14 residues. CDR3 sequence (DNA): TGTGCCAGCAGATCGGGACTCCCCACAGATACGCAGTATTTT. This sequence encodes CASRSGLPTDTQYF.

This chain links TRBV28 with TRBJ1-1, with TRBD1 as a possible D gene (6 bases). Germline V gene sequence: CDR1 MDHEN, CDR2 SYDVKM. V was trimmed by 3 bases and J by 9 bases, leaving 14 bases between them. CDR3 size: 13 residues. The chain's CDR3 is CASSFRGGKQAFF. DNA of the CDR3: TGTGCCAGCAGTTTTAGGGGGGGGAAGCAAGCTTTCTTT.

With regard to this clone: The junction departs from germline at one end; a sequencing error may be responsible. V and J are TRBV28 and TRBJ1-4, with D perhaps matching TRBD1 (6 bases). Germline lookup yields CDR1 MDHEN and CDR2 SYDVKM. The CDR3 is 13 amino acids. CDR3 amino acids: CASSLFTNRDIIF. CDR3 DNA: TGTGCCAGCAGTTTATTTACCAACCGGGACATAATCTTC.

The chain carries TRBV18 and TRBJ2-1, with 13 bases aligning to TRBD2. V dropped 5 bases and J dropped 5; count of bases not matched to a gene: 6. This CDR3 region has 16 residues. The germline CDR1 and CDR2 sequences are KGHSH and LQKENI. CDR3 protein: CASSVTGTSGDNEQFF. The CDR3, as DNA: TGTGCCAGCTCAGTCACCGGGACTAGCGGGGACAATGAGCAGTTCTTC.

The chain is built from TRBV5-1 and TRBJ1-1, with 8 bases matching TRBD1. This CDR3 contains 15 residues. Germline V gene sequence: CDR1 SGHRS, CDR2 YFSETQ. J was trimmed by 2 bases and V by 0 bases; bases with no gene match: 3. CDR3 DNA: TGCGCCAGCAGCTTGGTGACAGGGGTTAACACTGAAGCTTTCTTT. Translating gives CASSLVTGVNTEAFF.

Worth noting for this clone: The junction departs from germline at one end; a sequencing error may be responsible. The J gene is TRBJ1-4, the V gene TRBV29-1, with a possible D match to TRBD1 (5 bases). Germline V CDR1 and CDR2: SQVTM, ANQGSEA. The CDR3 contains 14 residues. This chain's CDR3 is CSVEDPRGRGGLVF. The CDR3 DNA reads TGCAGCGTTGAAGACCCCCGGGGCCGGGGGGGACTGGTTTTT.

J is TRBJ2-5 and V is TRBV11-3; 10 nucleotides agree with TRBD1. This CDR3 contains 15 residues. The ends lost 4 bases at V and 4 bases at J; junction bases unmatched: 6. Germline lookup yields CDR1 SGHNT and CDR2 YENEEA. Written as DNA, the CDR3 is TGTGCCAGCAGCTCCGGACAGGGGGACCGAGAGACCCAGTACTTC. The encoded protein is CASSSGQGDRETQYF.

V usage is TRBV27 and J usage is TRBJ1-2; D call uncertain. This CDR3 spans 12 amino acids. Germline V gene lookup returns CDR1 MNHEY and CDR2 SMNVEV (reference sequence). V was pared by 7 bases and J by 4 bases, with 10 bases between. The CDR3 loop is CASTGGFYGYTF. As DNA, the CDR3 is TGTGCCAGCACTGGAGGCTTCTATGGCTACACCTTC.

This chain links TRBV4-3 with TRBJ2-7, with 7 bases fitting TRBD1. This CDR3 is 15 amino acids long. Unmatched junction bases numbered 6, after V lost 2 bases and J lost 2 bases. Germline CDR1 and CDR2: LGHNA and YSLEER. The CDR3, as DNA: TGCGCCAGCAGCCAATATCCGGGACAGACCTACGAGCAGTACTTC. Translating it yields CASSQYPGQTYEQYF.